This T cell receptor beta chain was recovered during a study of T cells expressing NK-cell markers. Study details: It was sorted CD3+CD56+NKG2C+, CD3+CD56+NKG2C- and CD3+CD56-NKG2C+ T cells that supplied the TCR beta repertoires. Study-wide findings and caveats: The study found these clonotypes also leading the CD3+CD56-NKG2C+ fraction in a few donors.

The germline V gene has CDR1 LNHNV and CDR2 YYDKDF (reference sequence). The CDR3 extends over 17 amino acids. TCRdb reprocessed the 5' RACE reads, keeping one entry per CDR3 protein, no DNA. This sample's table has 300,000 to 500,000 distinct CDR3 sequences. Remarks on this clonotype: Its target is not known.

The chain links TRBV15 to TRBJ1-3; absent DNA, TCRdb's TRBD1 call cannot be checked. Sequencing input: blood T cells: a sorted CD56 or NKG2C T cell subset, CD4+ or CD8+ T cells, or bulk PBMC T cells (not recorded which). The TCR was taken from a woman aged 50 to 60 in good health. The CDR3 loop is CATSSGGRSYSGNTIYF.